What follows are 32 T cell receptor beta chains derived from one specimen sequenced in a study of long-term antiretroviral therapy in people with HIV. A v3.0 immunoSEQ assay was performed at survey level. The data were produced by immunoSEQ multiplex PCR, yet TCRdb's version contains in-frame clones alone and is incomplete. The sample yields roughly 17,000 clones, around 92% seen once. The sequencing here drew on unsorted PBMCs, taken 3 years after starting antiretroviral therapy. The receptors shown here come from a man between 45 and 60 years old with HIV.

The chain employs TRBV29-1 and TRBJ1-2, with D maybe TRBD1 (5 bases). CDR3 length equals 14 residues. Germline-derived CDR1 and CDR2 are SQVTM and ANQGSEA. Trimming shortened V by 7 bases and J by 6 bases, and 21 bases separated the two germline ends. CDR3 in amino acids: CSASQGGGFDGYTF. The CDR3 coding sequence is TGCAGCGCCTCCCAAGGCGGGGGGTTCGATGGCTACACCTTC.

The table lists this clone with a count of one. V usage is TRBV12-5 and J usage is TRBJ1-1; TRBD1 matches 8 bases. V dropped 5 bases and J dropped 0; count of bases not matched to a gene: 11. Germline lookup yields CDR1 LGHNT and CDR2 FRNRAP. The CDR3 has 17 amino acids. The CDR3 is CASGRDRGRILNTEAFF. The DNA of the CDR3 is TGTGCTAGTGGTCGAGACAGGGGAAGGATTTTGAACACTGAAGCTTTCTTT.

The chain combines TRBV4-1 with TRBJ1-5, with D maybe TRBD1 (6 bases). Trimming removed 0 bases at V and 6 bases at J, with 12 bases between. Germline V lookup: CDR1 MGHRA, CDR2 YSYEKL. The length of the CDR3 is 15 residues. This CDR3 reads CASSQDRRGGQPQHF. The CDR3 nucleotides are TGCGCCAGCAGCCAAGATCGCAGGGGAGGTCAGCCCCAGCATTTT.

The gene calls are TRBV6-5 and TRBJ2-7; TRBD2 matches at 9 bases. The CDR3 covers 14 residues. V gave up 5 bases and J gave up 6 bases; unmatched junction bases: 8. From germline, CDR1 is MNHEY and CDR2 SVGAGI. The DNA of the CDR3 is TGTGCCAGCAGTCCGGCCGGGACTAGCAGCGAGCAGTACTTC. Its protein is CASSPAGTSSEQYF.

The chain has TRBV27 and TRBJ2-3; 11 positions match TRBD1. The CDR3 consists of 15 residues. V lost 5 bases and J lost 3; bases outside the gene matches: 4. CDR1 is MNHEY, CDR2 SMNVEV, per germline (reference sequence). DNA of the CDR3: TGTGCCAGCAGTCGAGGGACAGGGGGGACAGATACGCAGTATTTT. Translating it yields CASSRGTGGTDTQYF.

V gene TRBV29-1 combines with J gene TRBJ2-1; D possibly corresponds to TRBD1 (6 bases). The V end lost 1 base, the J end lost 3 bases, and 13 bases lay between the germline ends. Germline V lookup: CDR1 SQVTM, CDR2 ANQGSEA. CDR3 length: 15 residues. The DNA for the CDR3 is TGCAGCGTTGAAGGGGGACATGGCATCTACAATGAGCAGTTCTTC. Translation: CSVEGGHGIYNEQFF.

The V and J genes are TRBV14 and TRBJ2-5, with 11 bases identical to TRBD1. The CDR3 has 16 residues. From germline, CDR1 is SGHDN and CDR2 FVKESK. V dropped 4 bases and J dropped 6; count of bases not matched to a gene: 10. For the CDR3, the DNA is TGTGCCAGCAGCCGTTACGGACAGGGGGCGAGGCAGACCCAGTACTTC. It is translated as CASSRYGQGARQTQYF.

The chain couples TRBV4-1 to TRBJ1-1; TRBD1 agrees at 7 bases. Germline CDR1 and CDR2: MGHRA and YSYEKL. The V segment lost 2 bases and the J segment 4 bases; nucleotides outside the gene matches: 13. This CDR3 region has 17 residues. The CDR3 sequence is CASSQRTDRAVLTEAFF. As DNA, the CDR3 is TGCGCCAGCAGCCAAAGGACTGACAGGGCGGTTCTCACTGAAGCTTTCTTT.

This rearrangement joins TRBV4-3 to TRBJ1-5; D uncertain. The V gene's germline CDR1 is LGHNA and CDR2 YSLEER. Trimming left V 1 base short and J 6 bases short, with 10 bases between. The CDR3 length is 14 residues. CDR3 in amino acids: CASSQAFDRQPQHF. The CDR3 DNA is TGCGCCAGCAGCCAAGCCTTCGATCGTCAGCCCCAGCATTTT.

The chain carries TRBV19 and TRBJ2-7, with a possible D match to TRBD1 (6 bases). CDR1 and CDR2 from the germline V gene are LNHDA and SQIVND (reference sequence). The CDR3 runs to 13 residues. V lost 6 bases and J lost 3, with 12 bases in between. This CDR3 is CASSRQVDYEQYF. The CDR3 DNA reads TGTGCCAGTAGCCGACAGGTAGACTACGAGCAGTACTTC.

This chain connects TRBV5-5 to TRBJ1-3; the D is unclear. Germline CDR1 SGHKS, CDR2 YYEKEE (reference sequence). Between the trimmed V and J ends, which lost 4 bases and 3 bases, there was a span of 8 bases. The CDR3 has 13 residues. The CDR3 region is CASSIGNGNTIYF. The DNA of the CDR3 is TGTGCCAGCAGCATAGGGAATGGAAACACCATATATTTT.

The genes are TRBV18 and TRBJ2-2; D gene ambiguous. V was cut by 3 bases and J by 2 bases, with 7 bases left in between. The germline CDR1 and CDR2 sequences are KGHSH and LQKENI. CDR3 size: 14 residues. CDR3 DNA sequence: TGTGCCAGCTCACCGACGAGTAACACCGGGGAGCTGTTTTTT. This sequence encodes CASSPTSNTGELFF.

CDR3 sequence reads: CASSQDQGSSYEQYF. CDR3 DNA: TGCGCCAGCAGCCAAGATCAGGGCAGCTCCTACGAGCAGTACTTC. The V gene is TRBV4-1, the J gene TRBJ2-7, with D possibly TRBD1 on 5 matching bases. The CDR3 length is 15 residues. The V and J ends lost 0 bases and 0 bases respectively, with 9 bases between them. Germline CDR1 MGHRA, CDR2 YSYEKL.

This clone has just a few counts. This chain connects TRBV4-3 to TRBJ1-2; perhaps TRBD1 as D (5 bases). Germline V lookup: CDR1 LGHNA, CDR2 YSLEER. The CDR3 extends over 15 amino acids. V was clipped by 0 bases and J by 4 bases, with 12 bases between them. CDR3 region: CASSQDTGGGYGYTF. The CDR3 DNA is TGCGCCAGCAGCCAAGATACGGGGGGTGGCTATGGCTACACCTTC.

The CDR3 here is CASRPRVAGANVLTF. As DNA, the CDR3 is TGTGCCAGCAGGCCCAGGGTGGCTGGGGCCAACGTCCTGACTTTC. The chain has TRBV28 and TRBJ2-6, with a tentative D call TRBD1 (5 bases). The CDR3 extends over 15 amino acids. The V end lost 6 bases, the J end lost 2 bases, and 11 bases lay between the germline ends. In germline, CDR1 is MDHEN, CDR2 SYDVKM.

The chain has TRBV30 and TRBJ1-5, with D unclear. Trimming removed 2 bases at V and 3 bases at J, with 14 bases between. CDR1 is GTSNPN, CDR2 SVGIG, per germline (reference sequence). There are 15 residues in the CDR3. CDR3 loop: CAWSPTIGYNQPQHF. For the CDR3, the DNA is TGTGCCTGGAGTCCAACGATCGGGTACAATCAGCCCCAGCATTTT.

This CDR3 reads CASRGDFPTEAFF. In nucleotides, the CDR3 is TGTGCCAGCAGAGGGGACTTTCCCACTGAAGCTTTCTTT. The genes are TRBV6-6 and TRBJ1-1, with a tentative D call TRBD1 (5 bases). CDR3 length equals 13 residues. Trimming removed 6 bases from V and 4 bases from J, with 12 bases in between. Germline assignment: CDR1 MNHNY and CDR2 SVGAGI (reference sequence).

This rearrangement joins TRBV30 to TRBJ2-1; D gene ambiguous. Trimming removed 1 base at V and 6 bases at J, with 10 bases between. The CDR3 sequence is 13 residues long. Germline assignment: CDR1 GTSNPN and CDR2 SVGIG (reference sequence). CDR3 bases: TGTGCCTGGAGTGATGACACTATCAATGAGCAGTTCTTC. Its translation: CAWSDDTINEQFF.

The chain is built from TRBV6-1 and TRBJ2-7, with TRBD1 identical over 8 bases. Germline V gene data show CDR1 as MNHNS and CDR2 as SASEGT. The CDR3 length is 15 residues. V gave up 3 bases and J gave up 4 bases; unmatched junction bases: 8. The CDR3 reads CASSDFGTGEYEQYF. CDR3 bases: TGTGCCAGCAGTGACTTTGGGACAGGCGAGTACGAGCAGTACTTC.

The chain joins TRBV7-8 to TRBJ1-4, with D maybe TRBD1 (5 bases). The CDR3 contains 14 residues. V shed 5 bases and J shed 5 bases, with 12 bases lying between them. Germline CDR1 SGHVS, CDR2 FQNEAQ. CDR3 bases: TGTGCCAGCAGCCCGGACTCAGGGAATGAAAAACTGTTTTTT. Translation: CASSPDSGNEKLFF. The full variable domain, rest sourced from reference TRBV7-8 and TRBJ1-4, is GAGVSQSPRYKVAKRGQDVALRCDPISGHVSLFWYQQALGQGPEFLTYFQNEAQLDKSGLPSDRFFAERPEGSVSTLKIQRTQQEDSAVYLCASSPDSGNEKLFFGSGTQLSVL.

V is TRBV28 and J is TRBJ2-2, with TRBD1 as a possible D gene (6 bases). Germline V gives CDR1 MDHEN, CDR2 SYDVKM. The V end lost 5 bases, the J end lost 1 base, and 17 bases lay between the germline ends. This CDR3 has 17 residues. The CDR3 DNA is TGTGCCAGCAGTGGGACAAGAATCGCCGTGAACACCGGGGAGCTGTTTTTT. Amino acids: CASSGTRIAVNTGELFF.

The chain uses TRBV28 and TRBJ1-4; D may be TRBD1 (5 bases). The V and J ends lost 4 bases and 7 bases respectively, with 19 bases between them. CDR3 length: 16 amino acids. CDR1 is MDHEN and CDR2 is SYDVKM in the germline V gene. CDR3 bases: TGTGCCAGCAGTTCTCGCCGGGACGGTGGGGGTGAAAAACTGTTTTTT. Protein product: CASSSRRDGGGEKLFF.

This chain joins TRBV13 and TRBJ2-7; D perhaps matches TRBD1 (6 bases). This CDR3 spans 13 amino acids. The V end lost 5 bases, the J end lost 4 bases, and 12 bases lay between the germline ends. From germline, CDR1 is PRHDT and CDR2 FYEKMQ (reference sequence). As DNA, the CDR3 is TGTGCCAGCAGCGCCGGGACAAATTACGAGCAGTACTTC. Translation: CASSAGTNYEQYF.

The V and J genes are TRBV19 and TRBJ2-7; D gene ambiguous. Germline CDR1 reads LNHDA; CDR2 reads SQIVND (reference sequence). The CDR3 covers 13 residues. Trimming pared 5 bases from V and 2 bases from J, leaving 10 bases between. CDR3 residues: CASSEDTPYEQYF. CDR3 sequence (DNA): TGTGCCAGTAGTGAAGACACCCCCTACGAGCAGTACTTC.

This chain connects TRBV4-3 to TRBJ1-2, with 7 bases matching TRBD1. The germline CDR1 and CDR2 sequences are LGHNA and YSLEER. V shed 3 bases, J shed 4 bases, and the junction held 11 bases outside the gene matches. The CDR3 runs 16 residues. The CDR3 region is CASSQGSTGWAYGYTF. DNA for the CDR3: TGCGCCAGCAGCCAGGGTTCGACAGGGTGGGCCTATGGCTACACCTTC.

This chain uses TRBV15 with TRBJ2-7; tentatively, D is TRBD1 or TRBD2 (5 bases each). The germline CDR1 and CDR2 sequences are LNHNV and YYDKDF (reference sequence). CDR3 size: 14 residues. Trimming took off 3 bases at V and 3 bases at J, with 12 bases between the two ends. Written as DNA, the CDR3 is TGTGCCACCAGCAGGGGGGAACACAGCTACGAGCAGTACTTC. Translation: CATSRGEHSYEQYF.

The gene calls are TRBV5-1 and TRBJ1-1; TRBD1 aligns across 8 bases. This CDR3 contains 12 residues. CDR1 is SGHRS and CDR2 is YFSETQ in the germline V gene. J lost 7 bases, V lost 4 bases, and 3 bases had no gene match. The CDR3 loop reads CASSADRGEAFF. The CDR3 DNA sequence: TGCGCCAGCAGCGCCGACAGGGGTGAAGCTTTCTTT.

This clone appeared once. CDR3 bases: TGTGCCAGCAGTTCACAGACAGGGAACTCCTACAATGAGCAGTTCTTC. Translation: CASSSQTGNSYNEQFF. The J gene is TRBJ2-1, the V gene TRBV28, with 7 positions matching TRBD1. The CDR3 extends over 16 amino acids. Trimming at V came to 4 bases and at J to 0 bases, leaving 6 bases not matched to a gene. The V gene's germline CDR1 is MDHEN and CDR2 SYDVKM.

The chain employs TRBV4-2 and TRBJ1-1, with D uncertain. This CDR3 comprises 18 residues. Germline CDR1 and CDR2: LGHNA and YNFKEQ. The V end was cut by 0 bases, the J end by 3 bases, with 20 bases between. The CDR3 region is CASSQDTAPTYGYTEAFF. CDR3 sequence (DNA): TGTGCCAGCAGCCAAGACACGGCGCCGACCTATGGGTACACTGAAGCTTTCTTT.

V gene TRBV29-1 combines with J gene TRBJ2-7; D uncertain. V shed 4 bases and J shed 0 bases, with 7 bases lying between them. The CDR3 is 12 residues long. Germline values: CDR1 SQVTM, CDR2 ANQGSEA. The CDR3 region is CSVGRSSYEQYF. The CDR3 DNA reads TGCAGCGTTGGCAGGAGCTCCTACGAGCAGTACTTC.

This sequence joins TRBV6-6 and TRBJ2-6; D is perhaps TRBD1 (5 bases). The length of the CDR3 is 15 residues. Germline-derived CDR1 and CDR2 are MNHNY and SVGAGI (reference sequence). Trimming stripped 5 bases from V and 0 bases from J, with 8 bases between. The DNA for the CDR3 is TGTGCCAGCAGTGCGCAGGGCTCTGGGGCCAACGTCCTGACTTTC. Translating it yields CASSAQGSGANVLTF.

V is TRBV6-1 and J is TRBJ1-4; TRBD1 agrees at 10 bases. Per germline, CDR1 MNHNS and CDR2 SASEGT. This CDR3 spans 16 amino acids. V shed 3 bases, J shed 3 bases, and the junction held 4 bases outside the gene matches. The CDR3 protein is CASSDPGQGPNEKLFF. The CDR3 nucleotides are TGTGCCAGCAGTGATCCGGGACAGGGGCCTAATGAAAAACTGTTTTTT.